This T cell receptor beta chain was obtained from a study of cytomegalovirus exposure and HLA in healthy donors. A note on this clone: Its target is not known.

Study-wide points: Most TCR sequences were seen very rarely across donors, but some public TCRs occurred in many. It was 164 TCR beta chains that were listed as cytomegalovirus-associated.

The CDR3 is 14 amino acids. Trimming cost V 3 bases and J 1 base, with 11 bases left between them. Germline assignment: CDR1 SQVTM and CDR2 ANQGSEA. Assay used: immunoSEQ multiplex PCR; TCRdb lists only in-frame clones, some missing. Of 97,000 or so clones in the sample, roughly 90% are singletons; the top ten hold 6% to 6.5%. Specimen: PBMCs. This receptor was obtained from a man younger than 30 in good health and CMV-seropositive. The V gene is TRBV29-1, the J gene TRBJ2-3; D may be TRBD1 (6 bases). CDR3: CSVEGAWGTDTQYF. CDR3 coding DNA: TGCAGCGTTGAGGGGGCTTGGGGCACAGATACGCAGTATTTT.